A single sample gave rise to the 15 T cell receptor beta chains below, sequenced in a study of blood T cell repertoires in COVID-19. Repertoires were generated with immunoSEQ multiplex PCR, while TCRdb's copy carries only in-frame clones and drops some. The sample lists some 450,000 clones, about nine tenths occurring once. Sequencing used peripheral blood. The receptors come from a woman aged 45-65 years with COVID-19, enrolled during active disease.

The CDR3 DNA reads TGTGCCTGGAGTAGGAGAGTCACTGAAGCTTTCTTT. Residues: CAWSRRVTEAFF. The chain couples TRBV30 to TRBJ1-1; D remains ambiguous. Germline V gene data show CDR1 as GTSNPN and CDR2 as SVGIG (reference sequence). The CDR3 has 12 residues. V shed 2 bases and J shed 4 bases, with 8 bases lying between them.

This sequence joins TRBV30 and TRBJ2-7; D is ambiguous. Germline-derived CDR1 and CDR2 are GTSNPN and SVGIG (reference sequence). The CDR3 consists of 11 residues. V was trimmed by 0 bases and J by 5 bases, leaving 5 bases between them. The CDR3 here is CAWSVSHEQYF. CDR3 DNA: TGTGCCTGGAGTGTTAGCCACGAGCAGTACTTC. Drawing the rest from reference TRBV30 and TRBJ2-7, the complete variable domain is SQTIHQWPATLVQPVGSPLSLECTVEGTSNPNLYWYRQAAGRGLQLLFYSVGIGQISSEVPQNLSASRPQDRQFILSSKKLLLSDSGFYLCAWSVSHEQYFGPGTRLTVT.

This chain joins TRBV30 and TRBJ1-3; D not resolved. Deletions cut 2 bases from V and 4 bases from J, with 9 bases between. This CDR3 has 13 residues. Germline V gene lookup returns CDR1 GTSNPN and CDR2 SVGIG (reference sequence). The CDR3 loop reads CAWSLVGGNTIYF. In DNA, the CDR3 is TGTGCCTGGAGTCTAGTCGGAGGAAACACCATATATTTT. Combining the CDR3 with reference TRBV30 and TRBJ1-3 gives the whole variable domain SQTIHQWPATLVQPVGSPLSLECTVEGTSNPNLYWYRQAAGRGLQLLFYSVGIGQISSEVPQNLSASRPQDRQFILSSKKLLLSDSGFYLCAWSLVGGNTIYFGEGSWLTVV.

This chain uses TRBV7-3 with TRBJ1-4; no definite D call. Germline V gene sequence: CDR1 SGHTA, CDR2 FQGTGA. This CDR3 spans 16 amino acids. Trimming took off 1 base at V and 0 bases at J, with 9 bases between the two ends. Here the CDR3 DNA reads TGTGCCAGCAGCTTAAGGCCGAAAGCAACTAATGAAAAACTGTTTTTT. Its protein is CASSLRPKATNEKLFF.

The V call is TRBV28, the J call TRBJ1-1; maybe TRBD1 (5 bases). V was clipped by 5 bases and J by 3 bases, with 19 bases between them. The CDR3 has 16 residues. The germline V gene has CDR1 MDHEN and CDR2 SYDVKM. The CDR3 DNA follows: TGTGCCAGCAGTCCCCCCGGCGACGGGGACTACACTGAAGCTTTCTTT. Its protein product is CASSPPGDGDYTEAFF.

The J gene is TRBJ2-7, the V gene TRBV6-6, with D perhaps TRBD1 (6 bases). CDR3 length: 16 amino acids. Per germline, CDR1 MNHNY and CDR2 SVGAGI (reference sequence). V shed 2 bases and J shed 0 bases, with 14 bases lying between them. CDR3 amino acids: CASSYNPDSSSYEQYF. In DNA form, the CDR3 reads TGTGCCAGCAGTTACAACCCGGACAGCTCCTCCTACGAGCAGTACTTC.

The table lists this clone with a count of one. The rearrangement links TRBV5-6 to TRBJ1-2, with D tentatively TRBD1 (5 bases). Germline loops: CDR1 SGHDT, CDR2 YYEEEE. Trimming took 4 bases from V and 2 from J, leaving 18 bases between them. The CDR3 length is 16 residues. The chain's CDR3 is CASSPRTVGGNYGYTF. The CDR3 nucleotides are TGTGCCAGCAGCCCCCGAACGGTGGGGGGGAACTATGGCTACACCTTC.

The gene calls are TRBV7-9 and TRBJ2-3; 7 bases line up with TRBD1. V lost 6 bases, J lost 3 bases, and 6 bases stayed unmatched. The CDR3 has 14 residues. The V gene's germline CDR1 is SEHNR and CDR2 FQNEAQ (reference sequence). This CDR3 reads CASRRGGPTDTQYF. CDR3 bases: TGTGCCAGCAGGAGAGGGGGCCCTACAGATACGCAGTATTTT.

This chain links TRBV7-2 with TRBJ1-2, with D possibly matching TRBD1 (5 bases). The CDR3 totals 13 residues. In germline, CDR1 is SGHTA, CDR2 FQGNSA. V dropped 5 bases and J dropped 5 bases, with 12 bases sitting between them. This chain's CDR3 is CASSPGGPYGYTF. CDR3 in DNA: TGTGCCAGCAGCCCCGGGGGTCCTTATGGCTACACCTTC.

The rearrangement uses TRBV10-1 and TRBJ2-3; D is possibly TRBD1 (6 bases). V lost 0 bases and J 5 bases, leaving 12 bases between the germline ends. Germline V CDR1 and CDR2: WNHNN, SYGVQD (reference sequence). This CDR3 region has 15 residues. The CDR3 protein is CASSESVRGQDTQYF. The DNA for the CDR3 is TGCGCCAGCAGTGAGTCGGTCAGGGGTCAAGATACGCAGTATTTT.

This clone showed up just once. V is TRBV11-2 and J is TRBJ2-3; D not certain. Between the trimmed V and J ends, which lost 8 bases and 8 bases, there was a span of 11 bases. The CDR3 runs to 11 residues. Looked up from germline, CDR1 is SGHAT and CDR2 is FQNNGV. CDR3 DNA sequence: TGTGCCAGCGGCACCCTAGGTACGCAGTATTTT. Amino acids: CASGTLGTQYF.

In its sample, this clone was seen a few times. J is TRBJ1-6 and V is TRBV9; weak D call: TRBD1 (5 bases). V lost 0 bases and J 10 bases, leaving 8 bases between the germline ends. This CDR3 contains 13 residues. Germline-derived CDR1 and CDR2 are SGDLS and YYNGEE. DNA of the CDR3: TGTGCCAGCAGCGTAGGAGACAGCTCACCCCTCCACTTT. As protein: CASSVGDSSPLHF.

In regard to this clone: The same CDR3 is also encoded by other DNA sequences in this sample. The V gene is TRBV18, the J gene TRBJ1-3; no definite D call. The V gene lost 3 bases and the J gene lost 0 bases, with 3 bases spanning the gap. CDR1 and CDR2 (germline): KGHSH, LQKENI. The CDR3 is 13 residues long. CDR3 DNA sequence: TGTGCCAGCTCACCGAGCTCTGGAAACACCATATATTTT. Residues: CASSPSSGNTIYF.

V and J are TRBV19 and TRBJ1-6, with D perhaps TRBD1 (6 bases). The germline CDR1 and CDR2 sequences are LNHDA and SQIVND (reference sequence). V lost 5 bases to trimming and J lost 7 bases, with 15 bases between them. The CDR3 totals 15 residues. CDR3 loop: CASSARDTNNSPLHF. CDR3 nucleotide sequence: TGTGCCAGTAGTGCAAGGGACACCAACAATTCACCCCTCCACTTT. Based on the CDR3 plus reference TRBV19 and TRBJ1-6, the full variable domain is DGGITQSPKYLFRKEGQNVTLSCEQNLNHDAMYWYRQDPGQGLRLIYYSQIVNDFQKGDIAEGYSVSREKKESFPLTVTSAQKNPTAFYLCASSARDTNNSPLHFGNGTRLTVT.

V usage is TRBV6-4 and J usage is TRBJ1-1, with unresolved D. V gave up 0 bases and J gave up 7 bases, with 9 bases separating them. Germline V gene sequence: CDR1 MRHNA, CDR2 SNTAGT. The length of the CDR3 is 13 residues. CDR3 bases: TGTGCCAGCAGTGACTCGAGGCGGGGTGAAGCTTTCTTT. Amino acids: CASSDSRRGEAFF.